The 15 T cell receptor beta chains given below trace back to one sample, sequenced in a study of human T cells and chemical hapten exposure. The time point here: patch test 2, 6 weeks after DPC sensitization. Treatment: therapeutic diphenylcyclopropenone sensitization with weekly scalp DPC. TCRdb reanalysed the RACE reads using MiXCR and keeps one entry per CDR3 protein. Of hundreds of thousands of distinct CDR3 sequences detected, about 6.9% appear once; the ten largest clones hold approximately 5.4%. Sequencing used whole blood, obtained in connection with sensitization to the hapten diphenylcyclopropenone (DPC). These receptors all stem from a young woman with alopecia areata. Some clones in this sample may be carry-over from other donors' samples.

This clonotype was seen a handful of times. The chain is built from TRBV6-5 and TRBJ2-2; 8 bases are shared with TRBD1. Unmatched junction bases numbered 5, after V lost 2 bases and J lost 0 bases. Germline V gene sequence: CDR1 MNHEY, CDR2 SVGAGI. The CDR3 is made up of 17 amino acids. The DNA of the CDR3 is TGTGCCAGCAGTTACCGACAGGGGTCCACGAACACCGGGGAGCTGTTTTTT. It encodes CASSYRQGSTNTGELFF.

This clonotype was observed at least ten times. The gene calls are TRBV27 and TRBJ1-3, with D uncertain. Trimming took 7 bases from V and 10 from J, leaving 2 bases between them. The V gene's germline CDR1 is MNHEY and CDR2 SMNVEV (reference sequence). CDR3 length: 8 residues. CDR3 region: CASKTIYF. The CDR3 coding sequence is TGTGCCAGCAAGACCATATATTTT.

The V and J genes are TRBV5-1 and TRBJ2-7; 7 positions agree with TRBD1. After removal of 3 bases from V and 2 bases from J, the junction contained 2 bases not matched to a gene. Germline V CDR1 and CDR2: SGHRS, YFSETQ. The CDR3 is made up of 13 amino acids. CDR3 coding DNA: TGCGCCAGCAGCTGGGACAGCCCCTACGAGCAGTACTTC. Amino acid sequence: CASSWDSPYEQYF. Filled out from reference TRBV5-1 and TRBJ2-7, the complete variable domain reads KAGVTQTPRYLIKTRGQQVTLSCSPISGHRSVSWYQQTPGQGLQFLFEYFSETQRNKGNFPGRFSGRQFSNSRSEMNVSTLELGDSALYLCASSWDSPYEQYFGPGTRLTVT.

This chain uses TRBV25-1 with TRBJ2-3; tentative D call: TRBD2 (5 bases). The CDR3 runs to 14 residues. V was clipped by 2 bases and J by 3 bases, with 9 bases between them. Germline V gene lookup returns CDR1 MGHDK and CDR2 SYGVNS. The CDR3 DNA follows: TGTGCCAGCAGTGAACCACTAGATACAGATACGCAGTATTTT. Protein: CASSEPLDTDTQYF. Supplemented by reference TRBV25-1 and TRBJ2-3, the full variable domain reads EADIYQTPRYLVIGTGKKITLECSQTMGHDKMYWYQQDPGMELHLIHYSYGVNSTEKGDLSSESTVSRIRTEHFPLTLESARPSHTSQYLCASSEPLDTDTQYFGPGTRLTVL.

The rearrangement uses TRBV4-3 and TRBJ2-7; D is undetermined. The CDR3 loop spans 14 amino acids. V lost 2 bases to trimming and J lost 2 bases, with 10 bases between them. Germline CDR1 reads LGHNA; CDR2 reads YSLEER. The CDR3 sequence: CASSQHIYTYEQYF. Here the CDR3 DNA reads TGCGCCAGCAGCCAACACATCTATACCTACGAGCAGTACTTC.

In its sample, this clonotype was seen many times. V is TRBV29-1 and J is TRBJ1-4; 7 bases fit TRBD1. The V segment lost 6 bases and the J segment 6 bases; nucleotides outside the gene matches: 7. The CDR3 runs to 13 residues. Germline lookup yields CDR1 SQVTM and CDR2 ANQGSEA. The CDR3 reads CSVETGRDEKLFF. In DNA, the CDR3 is TGCAGCGTAGAGACAGGGAGGGATGAAAAACTGTTTTTT.

The rearrangement uses TRBV4-1 and TRBJ1-2; D call uncertain. Trimming pared 4 bases from V and 5 bases from J, leaving 23 bases between. Germline V lookup: CDR1 MGHRA, CDR2 YSYEKL. There are 17 residues in the CDR3. CDR3 sequence: CASSPSVISSWGYGYTF. CDR3 DNA sequence: TGCGCCAGCAGCCCGTCAGTGATTTCTTCCTGGGGATATGGCTACACCTTC.

This clonotype has a handful of counts. V usage is TRBV12-3 or TRBV12-4 and J usage is TRBJ1-4; 7 nucleotides line up with TRBD1. Unmatched junction bases numbered 8, after V lost 5 bases and J lost 5 bases. This CDR3 region has 15 residues. The CDR3 coding sequence is TGTGCCAGCAGTATGTGGACAGGAAGAAATGAAAAACTGTTTTTT. It specifies CASSMWTGRNEKLFF.

The sample holds a few counts of this clonotype. The V gene is TRBV21-1, the J gene TRBJ1-3; whether TRBD1, the table's D call, matches the DNA was not checked. TRBV21-1 is marked as a pseudogene. CDR3 size: 17 residues. In nucleotides, the CDR3 is TGTGCCAGCAGCAAAAATATCCCGACAGTGATTGGAAACACCATATATTTT. This codes for CASSKNIPTVIGNTIYF.

The gene calls are TRBV20-1 and TRBJ1-5; D ambiguous. Germline loops: CDR1 DFQATT, CDR2 SNEGSKA (reference sequence). CDR3 length: 16 residues. V lost 1 base and J 0 bases, leaving 13 bases between the germline ends. CDR3 sequence: CSARAATSYSNQPQHF. CDR3 bases: TGCAGTGCTAGAGCTGCGACTTCTTATAGCAATCAGCCCCAGCATTTT.

This clonotype has more than one count but fewer than ten. The chain is built from TRBV7-8 and TRBJ2-3; D perhaps matches TRBD2 (5 bases). Germline lookup yields CDR1 SGHVS and CDR2 FQNEAQ. CDR3 size: 14 residues. Trimming took off 0 bases at V and 4 bases at J, with 8 bases between the two ends. As DNA, the CDR3 is TGTGCCAGCAGCTTAGCTCTAGCATCAGATACGCAGTATTTT. Amino acids: CASSLALASDTQYF. The whole variable domain, remainder taken from reference TRBV7-8 and TRBJ2-3, is GAGVSQSPRYKVAKRGQDVALRCDPISGHVSLFWYQQALGQGPEFLTYFQNEAQLDKSGLPSDRFFAERPEGSVSTLKIQRTQQEDSAVYLCASSLALASDTQYFGPGTRLTVL.

This clonotype was seen at least ten times. V is TRBV27 and J is TRBJ1-4; TRBD1 aligns across 9 bases. This CDR3 has 14 amino acids. Germline CDR1 and CDR2: MNHEY and SMNVEV (reference sequence). The V segment lost 5 bases and the J segment 7 bases; nucleotides outside the gene matches: 5. The CDR3 spells CASSQTGGVEKLFF. The CDR3 nucleotides are TGTGCCAGCAGTCAGACAGGGGGAGTTGAAAAACTGTTTTTT.

This clonotype has a handful of counts. The gene calls are TRBV10-3 and TRBJ2-3, with a weak D call TRBD2 (5 bases). Trimming took off 0 bases at V and 2 bases at J, with 18 bases between the two ends. CDR3 length: 18 amino acids. Germline V gives CDR1 ENHRY, CDR2 SYGVKD. The CDR3 nucleotides are TGTGCCATCAGTGAGTCCCTCGCGGGCAGCCTGGACACAGATACGCAGTATTTT. Translation: CAISESLAGSLDTDTQYF.

The V gene is TRBV6-4, the J gene TRBJ2-1, with TRBD1 matching over 9 bases. Germline CDR1 reads MRHNA; CDR2 reads SNTAGT. J was trimmed by 9 bases and V by 2 bases; bases with no gene match: 8. The CDR3 has 15 amino acids. The CDR3 region has the DNA TGTGCCAGCAGTGACGGGGACAGGGAGACTGGTGAGCAGTTCTTC. Translation: CASSDGDRETGEQFF.

This clonotype was detected only a few times. The rearrangement uses TRBV18 and TRBJ1-1; D is ambiguous. Looked up from germline, CDR1 is KGHSH and CDR2 is LQKENI. CDR3 length: 14 residues. Trimming removed 3 bases at V and 0 bases at J, with 8 bases between. The CDR3 spells CASSPEWVNTEAFF. CDR3 coding DNA: TGTGCCAGCTCACCGGAGTGGGTGAACACTGAAGCTTTCTTT.